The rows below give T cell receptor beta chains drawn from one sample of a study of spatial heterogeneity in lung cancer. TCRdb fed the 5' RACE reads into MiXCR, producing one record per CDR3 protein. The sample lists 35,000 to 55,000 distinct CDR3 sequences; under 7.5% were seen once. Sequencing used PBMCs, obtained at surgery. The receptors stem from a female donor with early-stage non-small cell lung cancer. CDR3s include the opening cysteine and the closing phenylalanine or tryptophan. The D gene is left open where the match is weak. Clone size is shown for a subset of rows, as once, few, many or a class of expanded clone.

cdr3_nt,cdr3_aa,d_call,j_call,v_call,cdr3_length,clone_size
TGCAGTGCTAGAGTCTACCAGACTCTAGCAAACGAGCAGTACTTC,CSARVYQTLANEQYF,.,TRBJ2-7,TRBV20-1,15,many
TGCGCCAGCAGCCCAGGGACACCTCTAACTAATGAAAAACTGTTTTTT,CASSPGTPLTNEKLFF,.,TRBJ1-4,TRBV5-1,16,few
TGTGCCAGCGGCGAAGGGACGTTTAACTATGGCTACACCTTC,CASGEGTFNYGYTF,.,TRBJ1-2,TRBV9,14,many
TGTGCCAGCAGTGGGGTTAGGGCCTCCAATGAGCAGTTCTTC,CASSGVRASNEQFF,.,TRBJ2-1,TRBV6-1,14,few
TGTGCTAGTGGTTTGGACGCCAACAATGAGCAGTTCTTC,CASGLDANNEQFF,.,TRBJ2-1,TRBV12-5,13,many
TGCAGCGTTGAAGGAGCTCCCCCAGATACGCAGTATTTT,CSVEGAPPDTQYF,.,TRBJ2-3,TRBV29-1,13,many
TGTGCCACCAGTGATTCCGGGACAGGCGAAGAGACCCAGTACTTC,CATSDSGTGEETQYF,TRBD1,TRBJ2-5,TRBV24-1,15,many
TGCAGCGTTGAACTTAACAGGCCCTCTCCCGGGGGGACCCAGTACTTC,CSVELNRPSPGGTQYF,.,TRBJ2-5,TRBV29-1,16,many
TGCAGTGCAGAGGCGGGAGGGCTCTACGAGCAGTACTTC,CSAEAGGLYEQYF,TRBD2,TRBJ2-7,TRBV20-1,13,.
TGTGCCAGCAGATTTACAGGGGTTGACACTGAAGCTTTCTTT,CASRFTGVDTEAFF,TRBD1,TRBJ1-1,TRBV12-3/TRBV12-4,14,few
TGTGCCAGCAGCACCAGAGGGACAGCCACCACAGATACGCAGTATTTT,CASSTRGTATTDTQYF,TRBD1,TRBJ2-3,TRBV11-2,16,.
TGTGCCAGCAGCCCCATAGCGGGGGTGCAAGAGACCCAGTACTTC,CASSPIAGVQETQYF,TRBD2,TRBJ2-5,TRBV5-6,15,.
TGTGCTAGTGATCTAGGAAGGGGCCGAGAGACCCAGTACTTC,CASDLGRGRETQYF,.,TRBJ2-5,TRBV12-5,14,many
TGCGCCAGCAGCTTGGCACCGTCGTATCAAGAGACCCAGTACTTC,CASSLAPSYQETQYF,.,TRBJ2-5,TRBV5-1,15,many
TGTGCCAGCCGACCGGCAGGGGGGGCGCGAGAGACCCAGTACTTC,CASRPAGGARETQYF,.,TRBJ2-5,TRBV12-3/TRBV12-4,15,.
TGTGCCAGCAGTGAAGCCCTGTTGGACAGCTCCTACGAGCAGTACTTC,CASSEALLDSSYEQYF,.,TRBJ2-7,TRBV6-1,16,many
TGCAGTGCGGCCGGGACTGGGGTTTTTGATACGCAGTATTTT,CSAAGTGVFDTQYF,.,TRBJ2-3,TRBV20-1,14,.
TGTGCCAGCAGCTCGGTCGAGGGCGTCCCTCTTGAAGCTTTCTTT,CASSSVEGVPLEAFF,.,TRBJ1-1,TRBV7-6,15,many
TGTGCCAGCAGCCAGAGGACTAGCGGGGCGGAGACCCAGTACTTC,CASSQRTSGAETQYF,TRBD2,TRBJ2-5,TRBV14,15,.
TGTGCCAGCAGCTTAGTTCGTGGGTCAGAGACCCAGTACTTC,CASSLVRGSETQYF,.,TRBJ2-5,TRBV7-2,14,many
TGTGCCAGTAGTCCTTGGGGTGAAAAACTGTTTTTT,CASSPWGEKLFF,.,TRBJ1-4,TRBV19,12,.
TGTGCCATCAGTGAGTCGGGGACAGGATCTATCTCTCAAGAGACCCAGTACTTC,CAISESGTGSISQETQYF,TRBD1,TRBJ2-5,TRBV10-3,18,many
TGTGCCAGCAGCTTAGCAGGTTCGGGACAGGGGTCACCCCTCCACTTT,CASSLAGSGQGSPLHF,TRBD1,TRBJ1-6,TRBV7-2,16,many
TGTGCCAGCTCACCACCGGCAGGTCAAGAGACCCAGTACTTC,CASSPPAGQETQYF,.,TRBJ2-5,TRBV18,14,.
TGTGCCAGCAGCAGGGACAGGGGAGCGGATACGCAGTATTTT,CASSRDRGADTQYF,TRBD1,TRBJ2-3,TRBV7-9,14,many
TGCAGCGTTTGGGGACTAGTGACAGATACGCAGTATTTT,CSVWGLVTDTQYF,TRBD2,TRBJ2-3,TRBV29-1,13,few
TGCGCCAGCAGCTTGATACGGAGCTCCTACGAGCAGTACTTC,CASSLIRSSYEQYF,.,TRBJ2-7,TRBV5-1,14,few
TGCAGCGAGACCGGGACAGGCACAGATACGCAGTATTTT,CSETGTGTDTQYF,TRBD1,TRBJ2-3,TRBV29-1,13,many
TGTGCCTGGCAAGGACAGAATCAGCCCCAGCATTTT,CAWQGQNQPQHF,.,TRBJ1-5,TRBV30,12,few
TGTGCCAGCAGCTTAAAAGTGGGTCTGGGGGAGCTGTTTTTT,CASSLKVGLGELFF,.,TRBJ2-2,TRBV11-2,14,many
TGCGCCAGCAGCCACGGGGGTACAGGGCAAGAGACCCAGTACTTC,CASSHGGTGQETQYF,.,TRBJ2-5,TRBV10-1,15,.
TGTGCCAGCAGTCGGATAAGACTAGCGGGGCAAGAGACCCAGTACTTC,CASSRIRLAGQETQYF,TRBD2,TRBJ2-5,TRBV6-5,16,.
TGCGCCAGCAGCCCCGGGACAGTGCCGGAGACCCAGTACTTC,CASSPGTVPETQYF,TRBD1,TRBJ2-5,TRBV5-1,14,many
TGTGCCAGCCAAGATACGAACACTGAAGCTTTCTTT,CASQDTNTEAFF,.,TRBJ1-1,TRBV6-2/TRBV6-3,12,many
TGCAGTGCTAGGTCGCAGGGGGCAGAGAATGAGCAGTTCTTC,CSARSQGAENEQFF,TRBD1,TRBJ2-1,TRBV20-1,14,.
TGCGCCAGCAGTCCCAATCTACTAGGGGCCCAGTACTTC,CASSPNLLGAQYF,.,TRBJ2-5,TRBV23-1,13,many
TGCAGCCCTCGCTGGGGGACTGAAGCTTTCTTT,CSPRWGTEAFF,.,TRBJ1-1,TRBV29-1,11,many
TGTGCCAGCAGCAAGACCGGGAACACCTACGAGCAGTACTTC,CASSKTGNTYEQYF,.,TRBJ2-7,TRBV9,14,few
TGCGCCAGCAGCTTGGGGTCAGAGGACAGCAATCAGCCCCAGCATTTT,CASSLGSEDSNQPQHF,.,TRBJ1-5,TRBV5-1,16,many
TGTGCCAGCAGCTTAGTGGACAGCATTTTGAACACTGAAGCTTTCTTT,CASSLVDSILNTEAFF,.,TRBJ1-1,TRBV7-2,16,medium-sized
TGCAGTGCTAGGGAGGTCAACGGGGGGCGCACAGATACGCAGTATTTT,CSAREVNGGRTDTQYF,.,TRBJ2-3,TRBV20-1,16,many
TGTGCCAGCAGTTACCTCCGGACAGGGGATCTGGAGACCCAGTACTTC,CASSYLRTGDLETQYF,TRBD1,TRBJ2-5,TRBV6-5,16,.
TGTGCCAGCAGCCCCCGGGGCTCCTACAATGAGCAGTTCTTC,CASSPRGSYNEQFF,.,TRBJ2-1,TRBV11-2,14,many
TGTGCCAGCAGCCTACTGGGACAGAGATATAGCAATCAGCCCCAGCATTTT,CASSLLGQRYSNQPQHF,TRBD1,TRBJ1-5,TRBV12-3/TRBV12-4,17,.
TGCGCCAGCAGCCAAGGGACCCCTTATGGCTACACCTTC,CASSQGTPYGYTF,.,TRBJ1-2,TRBV4-1,13,many
TGCAGTGCTAGGTATGACGAATTTCAGCCCCAGCATTTT,CSARYDEFQPQHF,.,TRBJ1-5,TRBV20-1,13,few
TGTGCCAGCAGCTTAGGAAGGGGAAATCAGCCCCAGCATTTT,CASSLGRGNQPQHF,.,TRBJ1-5,TRBV7-2,14,.
TGTGCCAGCAGCTCCAGGACTTCGTACCAAGAGACCCAGTACTTC,CASSSRTSYQETQYF,.,TRBJ2-5,TRBV14,15,.
TGTGCCAGCAGCTCCCAAGGGCGGGGGTCGGGAGAGACCCAGTACTTC,CASSSQGRGSGETQYF,TRBD2,TRBJ2-5,TRBV5-4,16,many
TGTGCCACCAGTGGAAGGCGGAACACTGAAGCTTTCTTT,CATSGRRNTEAFF,.,TRBJ1-1,TRBV24-1,13,many
TGCAGTGCTAGAGAGGGCAGGACCATGCAGTACTTC,CSAREGRTMQYF,.,TRBJ2-7,TRBV20-1,12,many